This TCR beta chain came from a study of cytomegalovirus exposure and HLA in healthy donors (dated by TCRdb to 2016 to 2017). At the level of the whole study: An earlier analysis of roughly 570 of the donors reported approximately 300 Gb of sequence data and around 110 million unique TCR beta sequences obtained from 150 million to 200 million T cells. The aim of the study was to test whether cataloging public T cell receptors could identify signatures of past pathogen exposure. In an earlier analysis of 500 to 650 of the donors, high-throughput TCR beta sequencing was used to judge whether each TCR beta V gene segment behaved as functional or pseudogenic. To predict cytomegalovirus infection status, the study brought together high-throughput TCR immunosequencing, statistical association of individual TCRs with disease status, and machine learning. Donor age, sex, ethnicity and CMV serostatus were compiled together with the repertoire data. A later analysis re-analyzed previously published TCR beta repertoires from 600 to 850 donors and added high-resolution HLA genotyping to study TCR occurrence patterns. Among a few hundred genotyped donors of the cohort, an average of around 240,000 unique TCR beta nucleotide sequences were sequenced per donor, roughly a sixth of them non-productive. In addition to the first cohort of several hundred subjects, a separate validation cohort of 120 different subjects was used. Roughly 300 gigabases of sequencing data and around 80 million unique TCR sequences made up an early release that covered 500 to 700 HLA-typed donors. About five DR-DQ haplotypes were handled as single units for association and clustering because linkage in the cohort was strong. Of the 300 to 450 genotyped donors, roughly 85% fell in the genetic ancestry cluster associated with self-reported Caucasian donors. Both class I and class II loci were covered by HLA typing, at four-digit resolution. Using immunosequencing, the study profiled T cell repertoires from around 670 subjects and related those repertoires to cytomegalovirus serostatus. All discovery cohort repertoires had been generated on a single sequencing platform. Rather than drawing on any new phenotypic data, the later analysis identified candidate immune exposures from TCR beta sequences and the way those sequences occurred across donors. The number of typed donors differed by locus: about 620-630 for A, B, C, DRB1 and DQB1; some 500 for DQA1; 600 to 610 for DPA1; and about 470 for DPB1. A later genetic analysis took genome-wide SNP genotypes for about 55% of the 666 donors and used that subset as a discovery cohort. Study-wide findings and limitations: A total of fewer than 200 TCR beta chains were listed by the study as associated with cytomegalovirus. In a later analysis, HLA-associated TCR beta chains were found to be more clonally expanded and to have lower generation probabilities than equally common non-associated chains. Broadly in line with IMGT annotations, most TCR beta V segments showed up in productive rearrangements about 90% or about 30% of the time in an earlier analysis of several hundred of the donors. Because counts were too low, roughly 18 rarely observed V segments, including chromosome 9 orphons, were left out of the earlier analysis of about 500 of the donors. In vitro tests confirmed that three of the cytomegalovirus-associated TCR beta chains recognize cytomegalovirus antigens. According to the authors, the approach could potentially be generalized to other disease states and immunological phenotypes. According to a later analysis, TCR association rates differed among HLA loci, with DRB1 alleles showing the most associated TCRs and HLA-C alleles showing the fewest. Correlated functional status among segregating V segments might reflect linkage disequilibrium, but an unknown experimental factor could not be ruled out. Some IMGT-functional V segments, including TRBV6-2 and TRBV6-3, could not be told apart with the 87-base-pair reads, so those segments were excluded. Specific HLA alleles were associated with 15,000 to 20,000 TCR beta sequences at a false discovery rate of 0.05 in a later analysis. Because HLA typing was unavailable for some donors at each locus, only the typed subset was used in association tests. The classifier was reported to diagnose cytomegalovirus status with high specificity and sensitivity in both the original cohort and the validation cohort. A group of highly shared sequence variants was considered likely to be a technical artifact of the sequencing pipeline. While some public TCRs were present in many individuals, most TCR sequences turned up only very rarely across donors. For the cohort, immune exposure information was limited to CMV serostatus. When HLA alleles, especially DR and DQ, strongly co-occurred, attributing TCR associations to individual alleles was difficult. In a later analysis, most CMV-associated TCR beta chains were found to appear HLA-restricted, with HLA associations seemingly driven largely by CMV exposure. According to a later analysis, parvovirus B19, influenza, CMV and Epstein-Barr virus appeared linked to several top co-occurrence clusters. A further reported finding was that TCR beta sequences accurately predicted the HLA-A and HLA-B alleles for most subjects in the first cohort. This cohort had only TCR beta chains sequenced, and the lack of alpha or paired-chain data limited which features could be detected. A later genetic analysis associated a missense DCLRE1C variant with V-gene and J-gene trimming of TCR beta chains, and an independent cohort replicated the association. Presence/absence analyses assumed roughly uniform sequencing depth across donors, an assumption that may not hold. Compared with the 666-donor mean, donors in an Asian-associated ancestry cluster had fewer N-insertions in productive TCRs, according to a later genetic analysis.

To note about this clone: It has no known antigen specificity.

Receptor amplification or capture employed the immunoSEQ multiplex PCR assay. For the multiplex PCR, a mixture combining 60 forward primers for TCR Vbeta segments and 13 reverse primers for TCR Jbeta segments was used. A multiplex PCR assay on genomic DNA amplified the CDR3 region of rearranged TCR beta genes. Amplified TCR beta libraries were sequenced as 87-base-pair reads on the Illumina HiSeq System. On the study's bioinformatics: Across the roughly 700 repertoires, a later analysis counted tens of millions of unique TCR beta chains, approximately 12 million of which were shared by at least two donors. To remove PCR and sequencing errors, raw reads were error-corrected and collapsed into unique sequences using a nearest-neighbor algorithm that merged closely related sequences. Alignment of CDR3 sequences to IMGT reference sequences was used to assign V, D and J gene segments. Each retained sequence needed at least a six-nucleotide match to both a V gene segment and a J gene segment. Rearrangements were called productive when the CDR3 lacked stop codons and stayed in frame with V and J; all others were non-productive. CDR3 was defined according to IMGT convention as the region running from the second conserved V-encoded cysteine to the conserved J-encoded phenylalanine. The earlier analysis of about 640 of the donors excluded any sequence lacking an unambiguous match to a single V gene segment. In an earlier analysis of 587 of the donors, V segments were called functional above 56.7% productive rearrangements and were called segregating when the between-donor standard deviation exceeded 5%. To diagnose cytomegalovirus status from the catalog of TCR beta chain sequences, a statistical classification framework was built. In a later analysis, TCR nucleotide sequences were compared against IMGT/GENE-DB human TR gene sequences so that V and J genes could be assigned. Using the TCRdist pipeline, a later analysis assigned CDR3 sequences along with most-parsimonious VDJ recombination scenarios. A later analysis defined each TCR beta chain by its CDR3 amino acid sequence plus V-gene family, and excluded reads lacking a unique V-gene family. A later analysis removed 500 to 650 highly shared, low-generation-probability nucleotide sequences to deal with suspected cross-contamination and a sequencing artifact. A later analysis calculated a clonal expansion index for each public chain from normalized within-repertoire ranks of inferred template counts. In a later analysis, generation probabilities were computed using a VDJ recombination model fitted to out-of-frame rearrangements, and the results were checked against IGoR. In a later analysis, hypergeometric tests were used to score TCR-TCR, TCR-HLA and TCR-CMV co-occurrence, with a repertoire-size bias correction applied to TCR pairs. In a later analysis, false discovery rates were estimated by permuting HLA or CMV assignments 20 times. A later analysis grouped co-occurring TCRs with DBSCAN, adding TCRdist sequence similarity when clustering within HLA-allele-positive subsets. Repertoires with fewer than 30,000 or more than 120,000 public chains were left out of co-occurrence clustering, as were about five repertoires with anomalous nucleotide sharing. TCRdb carries this immuneACCESS record with in-frame sequences only. Its versions omit some clonotypes, under half of them owing to an unresolved V gene in the studies checked, with the rest unexplained. The V and J calls and clone size were taken over from that table, and D and trimming were inferred from the DNA. The table of this sample itemizes 40,000 to 50,000 clones. Less than 1.2% of the sample is held by the ten biggest clonotypes.

The cysteine opens and the phenylalanine closes a CDR3 of 16 amino acids. Only the CDR3 part of the read is kept: 48 bases, read in frame from the first base. The germline V gene (reference sequence) yields GTSNPN for CDR1 and SVGIG for CDR2. The V and J ends are trimmed by 3 bases and 5 bases, leaving 20 bases between them. The cohort comprised under 700 healthy bone marrow donors. At the time of sampling, all cohort members were nominally healthy, though unrecorded immune exposures were likely present. The donor tested CMV seronegative and was one of the 352 seronegative cohort members. A peripheral blood sample was provided by each donor, and peripheral blood mononuclear cells were used for TCR beta sequencing. The Qiagen DNeasy Blood Extraction Kit was used to extract genomic DNA from the blood cell samples.

Sample: PBMCs. The receptor chain draws on TRBV30 and TRBJ2-1; perhaps TRBD1 is the D gene, with 6 bases matching. The sequence was obtained from a woman between 40 and 55 years old in good health and CMV-seronegative. The bases are TGTGCCTGGAGGGAAAGGACAGTTGGAGGTGACAATGAGCAGTTCTTC. It codes for CAWRERTVGGDNEQFF.